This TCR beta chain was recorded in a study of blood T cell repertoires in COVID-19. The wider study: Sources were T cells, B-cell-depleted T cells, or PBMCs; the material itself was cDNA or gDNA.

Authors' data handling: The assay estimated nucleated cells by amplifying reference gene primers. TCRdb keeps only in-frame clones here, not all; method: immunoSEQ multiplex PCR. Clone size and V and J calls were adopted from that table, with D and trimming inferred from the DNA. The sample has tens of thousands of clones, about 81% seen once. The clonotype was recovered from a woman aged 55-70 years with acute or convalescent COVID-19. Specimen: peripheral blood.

In nucleotides, the CDR3 is TGTGCCAGCAGTGATACGCGGGGGGGCCACAATGAGCAGTTCTTC. This codes for CASSDTRGGHNEQFF. The V and J genes are TRBV2 and TRBJ2-1; 9 bases fit TRBD2. CDR1 SNHLY and CDR2 FYNNEI come from the germline V gene. This CDR3 spans 15 amino acids. V gave up 3 bases and J gave up 5 bases; unmatched junction bases: 5. Using reference TRBV2 and TRBJ2-1 for the parts outside the CDR3, the full variable domain is EPEVTQTPSHQVTQMGQEVILRCVPISNHLYFYWYRQILGQKVEFLVSFYNNEISEKSEIFDDQFSVERPDGSNFTLKIRSTKLEDSAMYFCASSDTRGGHNEQFFGPGTRLTVL.